This TCR beta chain came from a study of identical twins. Via MiXCR, TCRdb re-called the 5' RACE reads, giving one row per CDR3 protein. Among under 250,000 distinct CDR3 sequences listed, 6.5% to 8.5% were seen once. Points from the study as a whole: Invariant MAIT and iNKT cells are populations that could partly confound zero-insertion analyses.

This CDR3 spans 15 amino acids. V gave up 2 bases and J gave up 9 bases, with 17 bases separating them. The germline V gene encodes CDR1 MGHDK and CDR2 SYGVNS. This clonotype came up many times. Antigen unknown. These same records also appear under a second study, on yellow fever vaccine responses in identical twins.

The chain combines TRBV25-1 with TRBJ2-1, with D unclear. Sequencing was carried out using memory (CD45RO+) T cells sorted from blood. The TCR originated in a young woman in good health. CDR3 nucleotide sequence: TGTGCCAGCAGTGAAGTCGGGCTCAAATCGGGTGAGCAGTTCTTC. It translates to CASSEVGLKSGEQFF.